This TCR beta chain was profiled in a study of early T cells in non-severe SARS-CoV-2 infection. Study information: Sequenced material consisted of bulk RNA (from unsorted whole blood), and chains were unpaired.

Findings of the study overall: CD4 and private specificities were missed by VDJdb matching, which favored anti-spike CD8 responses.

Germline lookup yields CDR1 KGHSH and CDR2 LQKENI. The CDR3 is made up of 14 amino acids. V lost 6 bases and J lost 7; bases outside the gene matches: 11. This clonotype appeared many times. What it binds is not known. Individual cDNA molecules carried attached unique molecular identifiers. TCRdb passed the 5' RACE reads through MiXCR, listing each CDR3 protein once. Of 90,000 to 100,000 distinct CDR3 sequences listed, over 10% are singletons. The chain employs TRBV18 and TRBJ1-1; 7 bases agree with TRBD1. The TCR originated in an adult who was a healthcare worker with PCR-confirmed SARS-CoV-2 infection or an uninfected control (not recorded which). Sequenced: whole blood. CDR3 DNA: TGTGCCAGCTCCCCGGGGACAGAGCCACTTGAAGCTTTCTTT. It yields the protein CASSPGTEPLEAFF.